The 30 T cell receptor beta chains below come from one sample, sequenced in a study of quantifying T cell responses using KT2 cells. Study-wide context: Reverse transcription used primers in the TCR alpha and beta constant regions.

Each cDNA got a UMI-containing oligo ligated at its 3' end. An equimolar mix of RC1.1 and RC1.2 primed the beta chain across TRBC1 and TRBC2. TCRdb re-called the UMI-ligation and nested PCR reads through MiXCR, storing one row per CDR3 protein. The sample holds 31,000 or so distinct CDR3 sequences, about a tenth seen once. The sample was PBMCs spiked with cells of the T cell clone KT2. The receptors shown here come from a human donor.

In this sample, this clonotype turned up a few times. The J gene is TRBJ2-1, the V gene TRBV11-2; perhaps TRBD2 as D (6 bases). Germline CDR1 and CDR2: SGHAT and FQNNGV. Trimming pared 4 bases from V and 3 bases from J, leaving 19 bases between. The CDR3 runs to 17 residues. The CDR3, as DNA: TGTGCCAGCAGCTGGAGGGGACCCCAGGGCCTCTACAATGAGCAGTTCTTC. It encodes CASSWRGPQGLYNEQFF.

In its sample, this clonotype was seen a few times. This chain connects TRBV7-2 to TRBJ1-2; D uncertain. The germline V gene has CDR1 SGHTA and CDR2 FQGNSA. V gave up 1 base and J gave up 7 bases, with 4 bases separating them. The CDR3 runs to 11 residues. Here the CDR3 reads CASSLGGGYTF. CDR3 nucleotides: TGTGCCAGCAGCTTAGGCGGTGGCTACACCTTC. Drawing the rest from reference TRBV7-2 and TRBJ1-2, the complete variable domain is GAGVSQSPSNKVTEKGKDVELRCDPISGHTALYWYRQSLGQGLEFLIYFQGNSAPDKSGLPSDRFSAERTGGSVSTLTIQRTQQEDSAVYLCASSLGGGYTFGSGTRLTVV.

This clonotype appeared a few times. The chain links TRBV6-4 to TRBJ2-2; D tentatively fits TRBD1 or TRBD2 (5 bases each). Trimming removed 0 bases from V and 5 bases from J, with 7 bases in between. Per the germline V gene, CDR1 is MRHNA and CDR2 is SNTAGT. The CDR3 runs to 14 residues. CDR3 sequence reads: CASSDSGETGELFF. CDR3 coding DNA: TGTGCCAGCAGTGACTCGGGGGAGACCGGGGAGCTGTTTTTT.

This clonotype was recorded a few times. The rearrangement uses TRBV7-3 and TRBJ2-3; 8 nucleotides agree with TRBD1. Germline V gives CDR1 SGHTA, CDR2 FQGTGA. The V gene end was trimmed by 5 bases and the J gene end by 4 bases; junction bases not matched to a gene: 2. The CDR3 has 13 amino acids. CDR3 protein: CASSIQGADTQYF. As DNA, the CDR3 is TGTGCCAGCAGCATACAGGGGGCAGATACGCAGTATTTT. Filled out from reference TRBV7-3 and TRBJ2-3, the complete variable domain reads GAGVSQTPSNKVTEKGKYVELRCDPISGHTALYWYRQSLGQGPEFLIYFQGTGAADDSGLPNDRFFAVRPEGSVSTLKIQRTERGDSAVYLCASSIQGADTQYFGPGTRLTVL.

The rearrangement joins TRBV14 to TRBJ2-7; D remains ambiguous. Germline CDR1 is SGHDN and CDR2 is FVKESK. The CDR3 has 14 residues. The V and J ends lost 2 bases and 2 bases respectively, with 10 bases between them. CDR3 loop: CASSQSDVPYEQYF. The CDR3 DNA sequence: TGTGCCAGCAGCCAATCCGACGTTCCCTACGAGCAGTACTTC.

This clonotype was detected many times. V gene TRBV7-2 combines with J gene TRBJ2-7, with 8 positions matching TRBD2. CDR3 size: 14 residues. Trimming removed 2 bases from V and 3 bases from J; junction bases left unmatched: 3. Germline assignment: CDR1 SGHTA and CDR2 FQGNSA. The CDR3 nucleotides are TGTGCCAGCAGCTTACCCGGGACTAGCTACGAGCAGTACTTC. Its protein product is CASSLPGTSYEQYF.

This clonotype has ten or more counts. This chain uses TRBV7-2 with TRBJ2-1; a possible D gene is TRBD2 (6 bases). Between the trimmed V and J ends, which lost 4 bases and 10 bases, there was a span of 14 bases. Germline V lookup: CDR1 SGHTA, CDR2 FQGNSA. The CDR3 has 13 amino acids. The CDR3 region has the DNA TGTGCCAGCAGCTCCACTCCTGGGGGGGAGCAGTTCTTC. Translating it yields CASSSTPGGEQFF.

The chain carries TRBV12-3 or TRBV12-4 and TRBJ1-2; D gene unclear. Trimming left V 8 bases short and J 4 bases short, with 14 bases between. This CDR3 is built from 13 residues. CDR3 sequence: CASGRQARYGYTF. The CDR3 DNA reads TGTGCCAGCGGAAGGCAGGCCCGCTATGGCTACACCTTC.

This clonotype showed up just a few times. The CDR3 sequence: CSVSGLAGATTYEQYF. The DNA for the CDR3 is TGCAGCGTCTCGGGACTAGCGGGGGCCACAACCTACGAGCAGTACTTC. This chain links TRBV29-1 with TRBJ2-7; 14 positions agree with TRBD2. This CDR3 spans 16 amino acids. CDR1 SQVTM and CDR2 ANQGSEA come from the germline V gene. Trimming removed 6 bases from V and 2 bases from J; junction bases left unmatched: 9.

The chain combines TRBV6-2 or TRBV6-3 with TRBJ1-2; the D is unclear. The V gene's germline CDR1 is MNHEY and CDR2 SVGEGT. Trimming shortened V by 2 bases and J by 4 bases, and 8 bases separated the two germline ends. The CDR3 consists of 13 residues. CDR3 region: CASSYGISYGYTF. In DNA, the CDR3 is TGTGCCAGCAGTTACGGCATAAGCTATGGCTACACCTTC.

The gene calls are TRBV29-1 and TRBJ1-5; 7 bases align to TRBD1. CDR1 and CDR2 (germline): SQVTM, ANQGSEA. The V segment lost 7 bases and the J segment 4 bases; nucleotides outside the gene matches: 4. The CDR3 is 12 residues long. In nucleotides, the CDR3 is TGCAGCGCTGTGACAGGGAATCAGCCCCAGCATTTT. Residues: CSAVTGNQPQHF.

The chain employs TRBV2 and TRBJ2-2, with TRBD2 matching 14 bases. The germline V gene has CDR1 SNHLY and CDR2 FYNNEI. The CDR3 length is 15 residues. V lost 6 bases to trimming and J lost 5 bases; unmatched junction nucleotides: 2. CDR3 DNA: TGTGCCAGCAGGGGGACTAGCGGGAGTACCGGGGAGCTGTTTTTT. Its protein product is CASRGTSGSTGELFF.

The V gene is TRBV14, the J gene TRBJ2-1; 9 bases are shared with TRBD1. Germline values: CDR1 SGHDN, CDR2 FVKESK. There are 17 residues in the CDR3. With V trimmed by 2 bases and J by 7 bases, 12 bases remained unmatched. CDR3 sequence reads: CASSQLQGARPTNEQFF. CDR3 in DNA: TGTGCCAGCAGCCAATTACAGGGGGCGCGCCCTACGAATGAGCAGTTCTTC. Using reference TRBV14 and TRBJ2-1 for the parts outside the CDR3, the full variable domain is EAGVTQFPSHSVIEKGQTVTLRCDPISGHDNLYWYRRVMGKEIKFLLHFVKESKQDESGMPNNRFLAERTGGTYSTLKVQPAELEDSGVYFCASSQLQGARPTNEQFFGPGTRLTVL.

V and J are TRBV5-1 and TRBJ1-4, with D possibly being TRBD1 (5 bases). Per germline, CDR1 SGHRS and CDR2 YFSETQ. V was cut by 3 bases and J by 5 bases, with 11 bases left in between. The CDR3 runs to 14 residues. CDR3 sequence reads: CASSSGRENEKLFF. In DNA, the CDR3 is TGCGCCAGCAGCTCGGGACGGGAAAATGAAAAACTGTTTTTT.

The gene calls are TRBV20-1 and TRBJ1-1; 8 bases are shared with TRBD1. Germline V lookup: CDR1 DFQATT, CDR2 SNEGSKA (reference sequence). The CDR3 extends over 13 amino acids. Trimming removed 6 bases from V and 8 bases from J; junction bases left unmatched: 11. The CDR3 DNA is TGCAGTGCCCGGACAGGGTCACGTCCCGAAGCTTTCTTT. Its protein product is CSARTGSRPEAFF.

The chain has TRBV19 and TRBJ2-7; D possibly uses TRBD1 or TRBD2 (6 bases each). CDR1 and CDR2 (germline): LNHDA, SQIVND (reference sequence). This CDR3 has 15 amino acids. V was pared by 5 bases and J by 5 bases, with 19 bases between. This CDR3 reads CASSWGAGRIDEQYF. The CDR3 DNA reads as TGTGCCAGTAGTTGGGGGGCAGGACGAATCGACGAGCAGTACTTC. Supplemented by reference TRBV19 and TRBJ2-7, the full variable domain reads DGGITQSPKYLFRKEGQNVTLSCEQNLNHDAMYWYRQDPGQGLRLIYYSQIVNDFQKGDIAEGYSVSREKKESFPLTVTSAQKNPTAFYLCASSWGAGRIDEQYFGPGTRLTVT.

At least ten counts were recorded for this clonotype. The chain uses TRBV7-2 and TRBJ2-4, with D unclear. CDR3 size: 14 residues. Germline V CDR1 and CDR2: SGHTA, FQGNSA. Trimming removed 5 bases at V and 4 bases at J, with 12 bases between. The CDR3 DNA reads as TGTGCCAGCAGCCACCCCCTGGTTAAAAACATTCAGTACTTC. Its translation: CASSHPLVKNIQYF. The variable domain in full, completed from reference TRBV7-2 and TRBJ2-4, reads GAGVSQSPSNKVTEKGKDVELRCDPISGHTALYWYRQSLGQGLEFLIYFQGNSAPDKSGLPSDRFSAERTGGSVSTLTIQRTQQEDSAVYLCASSHPLVKNIQYFGAGTRLSVL.

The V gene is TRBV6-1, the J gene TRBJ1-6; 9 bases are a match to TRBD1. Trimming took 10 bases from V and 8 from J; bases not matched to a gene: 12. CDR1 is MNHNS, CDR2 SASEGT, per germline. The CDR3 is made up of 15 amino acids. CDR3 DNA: TGTGCCACCGAAGTGGCGGGACAGGGAGATTCACCCCTCCACTTT. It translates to CATEVAGQGDSPLHF.

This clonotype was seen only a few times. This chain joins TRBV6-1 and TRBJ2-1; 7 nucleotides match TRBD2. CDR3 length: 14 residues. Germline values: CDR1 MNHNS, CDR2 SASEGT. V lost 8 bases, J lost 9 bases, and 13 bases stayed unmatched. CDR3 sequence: CASLRALGGGEQFF. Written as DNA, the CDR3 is TGTGCCAGCCTCCGCGCTCTTGGCGGGGGTGAGCAGTTCTTC.

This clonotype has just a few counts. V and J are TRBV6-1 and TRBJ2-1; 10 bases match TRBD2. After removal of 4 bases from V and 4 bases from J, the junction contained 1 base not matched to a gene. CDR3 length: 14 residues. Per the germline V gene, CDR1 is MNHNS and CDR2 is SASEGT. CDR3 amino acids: CASSVSGRYNEQFF. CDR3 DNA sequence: TGTGCCAGCAGTGTTAGCGGGAGGTACAATGAGCAGTTCTTC.

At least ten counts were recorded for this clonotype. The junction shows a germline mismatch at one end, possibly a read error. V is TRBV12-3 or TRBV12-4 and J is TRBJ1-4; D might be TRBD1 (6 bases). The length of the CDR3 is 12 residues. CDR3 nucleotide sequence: TGTGCCAGCAGTTTGGGCAGGGGAAAATTGTTTTTT. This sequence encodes CASSLGRGKLFF.

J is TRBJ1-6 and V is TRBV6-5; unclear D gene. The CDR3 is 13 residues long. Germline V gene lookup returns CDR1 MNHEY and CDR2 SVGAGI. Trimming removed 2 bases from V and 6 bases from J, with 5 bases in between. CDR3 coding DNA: TGTGCCAGCAGTTACAGACCTAATTCACCCCTCCACTTT. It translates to CASSYRPNSPLHF.

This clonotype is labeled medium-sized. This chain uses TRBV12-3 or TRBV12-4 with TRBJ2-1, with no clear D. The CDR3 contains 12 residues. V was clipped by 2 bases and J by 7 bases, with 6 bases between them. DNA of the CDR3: TGTGCCAGCAGTTTATTTGGGAATGAGCAGTTCTTC. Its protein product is CASSLFGNEQFF.

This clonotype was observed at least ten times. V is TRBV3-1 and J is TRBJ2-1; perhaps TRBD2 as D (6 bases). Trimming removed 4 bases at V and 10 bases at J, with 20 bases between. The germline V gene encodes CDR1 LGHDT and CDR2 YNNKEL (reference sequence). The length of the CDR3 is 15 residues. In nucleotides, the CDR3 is TGTGCCAGCAGCCGTAGCGAGACCCAGGGAGGCGAGCAGTTCTTC. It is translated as CASSRSETQGGEQFF.

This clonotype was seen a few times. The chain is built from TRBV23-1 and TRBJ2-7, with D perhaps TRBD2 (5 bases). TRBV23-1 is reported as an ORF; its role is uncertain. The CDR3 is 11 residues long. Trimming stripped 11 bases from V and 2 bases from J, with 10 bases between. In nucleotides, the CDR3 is TGCGCCGGCCCGGGAACCTACGAGCAGTACTTC. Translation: CAGPGTYEQYF.

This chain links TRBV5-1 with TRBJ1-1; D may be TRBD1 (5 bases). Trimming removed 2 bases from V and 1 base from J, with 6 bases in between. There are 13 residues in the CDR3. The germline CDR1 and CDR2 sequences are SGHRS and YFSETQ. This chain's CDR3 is CASSFTGNTEAFF. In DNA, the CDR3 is TGCGCCAGCAGCTTTACAGGGAACACTGAAGCTTTCTTT.

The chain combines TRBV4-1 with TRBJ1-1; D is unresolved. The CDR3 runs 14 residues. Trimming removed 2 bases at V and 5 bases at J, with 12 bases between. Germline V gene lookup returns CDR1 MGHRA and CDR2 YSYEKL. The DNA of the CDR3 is TGCGCCAGCAGCCAACCCCTTATAATGACTGAAGCTTTCTTT. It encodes CASSQPLIMTEAFF.

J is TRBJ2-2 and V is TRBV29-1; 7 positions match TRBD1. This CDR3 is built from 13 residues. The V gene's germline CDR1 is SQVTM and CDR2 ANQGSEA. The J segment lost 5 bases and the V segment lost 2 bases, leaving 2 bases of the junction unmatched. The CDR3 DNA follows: TGCAGCGTTGAAATACAGGGGACCGGGGAGCTGTTTTTT. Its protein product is CSVEIQGTGELFF.

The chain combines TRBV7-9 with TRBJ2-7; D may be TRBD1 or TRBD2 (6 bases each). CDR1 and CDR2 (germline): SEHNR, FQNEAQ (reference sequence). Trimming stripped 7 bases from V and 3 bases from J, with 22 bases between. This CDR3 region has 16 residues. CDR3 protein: CASTISSQGRSYEQYF. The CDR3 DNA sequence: TGTGCCAGCACTATTAGTTCCCAGGGGAGGAGCTACGAGCAGTACTTC.

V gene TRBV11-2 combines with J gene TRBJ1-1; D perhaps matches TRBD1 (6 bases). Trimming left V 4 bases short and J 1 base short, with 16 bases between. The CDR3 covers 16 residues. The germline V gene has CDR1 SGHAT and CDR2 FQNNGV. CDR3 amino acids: CASSSYPAGANTEAFF. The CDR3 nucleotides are TGTGCCAGCAGCTCCTATCCCGCGGGGGCGAACACTGAAGCTTTCTTT.